This T cell receptor beta chain was retrieved from a study of shared T cell receptors in the human thymus (dated by TCRdb to 2020 to 2022). Study-wide context: The study examined how self-reactive, shared T-cell receptor alpha chains are generated in the human thymus.

Library method: the immunoSEQ multiplex PCR assay. This immuneACCESS table, as held by TCRdb, lists in-frame sequences with V and J called but not all clones. Of the missing ones, under half trace to an unresolved V gene in checked studies; the others have no known cause. The sample includes more than 550,000 clones, with 70% to 90% observed a single time. Over 0.008% of the sample lies in the top ten. For this clone: What this receptor recognizes is not known. Base qualities are missing; no much larger clone stands one base away.

Compared with germline, V lacks 7 bases and J lacks 7 bases; bases without a gene match: 5. Taken from cysteine to phenylalanine, the CDR3 has 14 residues. The retained sequence is limited to the CDR3, 42 bases, with the frame set at the first base. From the germline V gene, CDR1 is SNHLY and CDR2 is FYNNEI. A further study also used this sample, focusing on human thymus T cells. The second source states: Donors were immunologically healthy infants undergoing open corrective cardiac surgery for congenital heart defects in Finland. The thymus tissue came from surgical resects taken out during corrective cardiac surgery. Both the thymic and the peripheral blood repertoires appeared to show biased V and J gene segment usage. Highly overlapping thymic TCR repertoires among unrelated individuals were reported in the related research. The study described the TCR alpha and beta repertoires in about 8 infant thymus samples and four matching peripheral blood samples. Donor ages ranged from about 6 to 250 days, and the cohort comprised roughly 6 male and two female infants. After being mechanically released from the tissue, thymocytes were kept at -70 degrees C in pellets of about 10-33 million cells. A QIAsymphony instrument was used to extract genomic DNA from frozen cell pellets. Using the immunoSEQ multiplex PCR assay, the TCRB and TCRAD loci were amplified from a standardized quantity of quality-controlled genomic DNA. The amplicons covered the V(D)J region and were long enough to include the CDR3 and to identify the V and J genes. Amplicon sequencing was performed on an Illumina platform through the commercial immunoSEQ service. Primer bias and sequencing errors were corrected as previously described, and TCRAD and TCRB definitions were based on the IMGT database. immunoSEQ Analyzer 3.0 and VDJTools were used for repertoire analysis, which covered basic statistics, V/J segment usage, diversity estimates, rarefaction and pairwise overlap. To estimate diversity, the Chao1, ChaoE, Efron-Thisted, Shannon and inverse Simpson indices were applied, and diversity was also estimated on datasets down-sampled to the smallest sample. Repertoire overlap was assessed by strict matching of CDR3 nucleotide sequence, V gene and J gene, and clustering was done by Jaccard-based multidimensional scaling. On average, about 800,000 unique TCRB clonotypes were obtained from thymus samples, compared with 75,000 to 90,000 from blood samples.

This receptor was taken from a girl younger than two with a congenital heart defect. Donor details come from another sample of the same person, matched by shared clones. The chain is made from TRBV2 and TRBJ2-2; TRBD1 agrees with 11 junctional bases. Specimen: thymocytes. The CDR3 protein is CASIGTGGDGELFF. In nucleotides, the sequence is TGTGCCAGCATTGGGACAGGGGGGGACGGGGAGCTGTTTTTT. With the portions outside the CDR3 filled from the reference TRBV2 and TRBJ2-2 genes, the complete variable region becomes EPEVTQTPSHQVTQMGQEVILRCVPISNHLYFYWYRQILGQKVEFLVSFYNNEISEKSEIFDDQFSVERPDGSNFTLKIRSTKLEDSAMYFCASIGTGGDGELFFGEGSRLTVL.